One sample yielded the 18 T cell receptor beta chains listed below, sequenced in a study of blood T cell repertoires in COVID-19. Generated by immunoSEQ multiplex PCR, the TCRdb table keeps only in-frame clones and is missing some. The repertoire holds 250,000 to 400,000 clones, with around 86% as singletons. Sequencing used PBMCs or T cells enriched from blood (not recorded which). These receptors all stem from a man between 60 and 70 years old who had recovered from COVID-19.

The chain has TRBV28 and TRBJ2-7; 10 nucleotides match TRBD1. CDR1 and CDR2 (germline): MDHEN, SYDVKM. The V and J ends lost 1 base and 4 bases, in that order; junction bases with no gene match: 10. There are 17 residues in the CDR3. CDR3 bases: TGTGCCAGCAGTTTATACCGCCCGACAGGGGGCGAGTACGAGCAGTACTTC. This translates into CASSLYRPTGGEYEQYF.

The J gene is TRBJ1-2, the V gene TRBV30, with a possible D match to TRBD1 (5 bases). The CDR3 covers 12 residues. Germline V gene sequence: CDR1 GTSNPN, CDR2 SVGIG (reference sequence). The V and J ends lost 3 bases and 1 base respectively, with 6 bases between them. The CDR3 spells CAWSQGNYGYTF. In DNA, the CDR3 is TGTGCCTGGAGCCAGGGTAACTATGGCTACACCTTC.

The DNA for the CDR3 is TGTGCCAGCAGCTTAAACAGGGGTTCCTACAATGAGCAGTTCTTC. Amino acids: CASSLNRGSYNEQFF. The V and J genes are TRBV9 and TRBJ2-1, with 7 bases lining up with TRBD1. Trimming at V came to 4 bases and at J to 1 base, leaving 5 bases not matched to a gene. This CDR3 comprises 15 residues. Looked up from germline, CDR1 is SGDLS and CDR2 is YYNGEE.

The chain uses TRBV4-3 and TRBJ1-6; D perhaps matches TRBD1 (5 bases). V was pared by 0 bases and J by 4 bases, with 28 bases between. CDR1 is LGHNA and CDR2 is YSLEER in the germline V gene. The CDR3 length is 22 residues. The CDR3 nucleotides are TGCGCCAGCAGCCAAGATGACCCTAAACTGGATAAGGGACTGCCTTATAATTCACCCCTCCACTTT. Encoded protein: CASSQDDPKLDKGLPYNSPLHF.

CDR3 sequence (DNA): TGTGCCAGCAGCTTAGGAGTAGCCCGGGACAGATACGAGCAGTACTTC. Protein product: CASSLGVARDRYEQYF. The chain couples TRBV7-2 to TRBJ2-7; 7 bases align to TRBD1. The CDR3 length is 16 residues. Germline CDR1 reads SGHTA; CDR2 reads FQGNSA. V was pared by 1 base and J by 4 bases, with 10 bases of the junction left unmatched.

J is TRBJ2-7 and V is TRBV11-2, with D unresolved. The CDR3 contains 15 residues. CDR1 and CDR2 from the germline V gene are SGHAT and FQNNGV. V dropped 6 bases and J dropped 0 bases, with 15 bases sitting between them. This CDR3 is CASSLSFLPSYEQYF. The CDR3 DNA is TGTGCCAGCAGTCTTAGCTTCTTGCCCTCCTACGAGCAGTACTTC.

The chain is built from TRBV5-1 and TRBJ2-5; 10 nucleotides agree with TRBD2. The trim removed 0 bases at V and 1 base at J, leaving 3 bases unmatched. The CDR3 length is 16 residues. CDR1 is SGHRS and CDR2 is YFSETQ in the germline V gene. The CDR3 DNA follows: TGCGCCAGCAGCTTGGTCCCTAGCGGGAGCCAAGAGACCCAGTACTTC. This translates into CASSLVPSGSQETQYF.

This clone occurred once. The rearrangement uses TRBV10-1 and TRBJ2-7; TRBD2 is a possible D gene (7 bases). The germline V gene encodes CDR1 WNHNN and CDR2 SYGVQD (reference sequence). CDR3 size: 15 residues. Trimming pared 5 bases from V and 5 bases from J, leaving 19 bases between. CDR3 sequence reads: CASSYGRGSVNEQYF. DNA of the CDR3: TGCGCCAGCAGTTATGGGAGGGGGTCCGTCAACGAGCAGTACTTC.

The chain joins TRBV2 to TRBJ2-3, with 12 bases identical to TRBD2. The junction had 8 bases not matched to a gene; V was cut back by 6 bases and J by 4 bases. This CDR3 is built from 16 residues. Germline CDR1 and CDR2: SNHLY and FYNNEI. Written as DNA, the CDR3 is TGTGCCAGCAGCGTAGGACTAGCGGGAAGTGCAGATACGCAGTATTTT. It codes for CASSVGLAGSADTQYF.

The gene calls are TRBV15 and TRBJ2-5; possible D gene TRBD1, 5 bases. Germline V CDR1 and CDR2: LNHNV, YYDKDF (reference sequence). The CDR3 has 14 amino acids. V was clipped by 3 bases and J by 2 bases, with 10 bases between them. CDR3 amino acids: CATSRSGPQETQYF. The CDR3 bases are TGTGCCACCAGCAGGTCAGGGCCACAAGAGACCCAGTACTTC.

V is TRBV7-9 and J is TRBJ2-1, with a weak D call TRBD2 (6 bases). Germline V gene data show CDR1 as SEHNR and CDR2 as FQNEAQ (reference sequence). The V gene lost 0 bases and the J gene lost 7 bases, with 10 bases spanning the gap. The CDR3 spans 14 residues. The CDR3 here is CASSLAGLINEQFF. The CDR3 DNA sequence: TGTGCCAGCAGCTTAGCGGGACTTATTAATGAGCAGTTCTTC.

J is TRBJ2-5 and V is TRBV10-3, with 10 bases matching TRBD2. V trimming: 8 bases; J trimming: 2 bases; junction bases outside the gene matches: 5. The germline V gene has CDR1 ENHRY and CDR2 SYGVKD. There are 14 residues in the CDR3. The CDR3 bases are TGTGCCATCGCAGCGGGAGGGCTACAAGAGACCCAGTACTTC. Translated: CAIAAGGLQETQYF.

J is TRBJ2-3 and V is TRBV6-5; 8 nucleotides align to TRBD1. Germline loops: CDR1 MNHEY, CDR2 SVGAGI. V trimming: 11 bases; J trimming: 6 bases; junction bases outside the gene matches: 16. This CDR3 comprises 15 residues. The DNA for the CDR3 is TGTGCCGGCGGAACCGGGACAGGACCCCCCGATACGCAGTATTTT. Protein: CAGGTGTGPPDTQYF.

CDR3 DNA: TGTGCCAGTAGGACCCATGGACAGGCGGCCAAAAACATTCAGTACTTC. It specifies CASRTHGQAAKNIQYF. This chain uses TRBV19 with TRBJ2-4; 7 bases map to TRBD1. Germline V gene data show CDR1 as LNHDA and CDR2 as SQIVND (reference sequence). CDR3 size: 16 residues. V lost 6 bases to trimming and J lost 1 base; unmatched junction nucleotides: 9.

The CDR3 loop reads CASSPLAGVYEQYF. Written as DNA, the CDR3 is TGTGCCAGCAGCCCACTAGCGGGAGTCTACGAGCAGTACTTC. The V and J genes are TRBV6-5 and TRBJ2-7, with TRBD2 matching over 11 bases. CDR1 is MNHEY, CDR2 SVGAGI, per germline. V lost 6 bases and J lost 3; bases outside the gene matches: 4. The CDR3 has 14 amino acids.

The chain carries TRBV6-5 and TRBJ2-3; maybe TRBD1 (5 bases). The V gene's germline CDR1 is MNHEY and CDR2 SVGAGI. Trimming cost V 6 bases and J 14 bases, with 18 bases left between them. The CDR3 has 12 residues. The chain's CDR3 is CASSSGSQRTYF. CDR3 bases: TGTGCCAGCAGCTCAGGGTCCCAACGCACGTATTTT.

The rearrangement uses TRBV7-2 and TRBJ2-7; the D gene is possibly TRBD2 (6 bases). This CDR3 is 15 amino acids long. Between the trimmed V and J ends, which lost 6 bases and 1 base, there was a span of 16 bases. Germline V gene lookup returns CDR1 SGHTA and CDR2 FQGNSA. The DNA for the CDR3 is TGTGCCAGCAGTTCGGGACTGAGGAGTTCCTACGAGCAGTACTTC. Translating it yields CASSSGLRSSYEQYF.

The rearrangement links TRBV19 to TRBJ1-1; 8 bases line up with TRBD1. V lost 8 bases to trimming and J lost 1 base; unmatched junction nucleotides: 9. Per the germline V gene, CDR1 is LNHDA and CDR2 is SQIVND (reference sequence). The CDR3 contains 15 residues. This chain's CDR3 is CASGPRGQANTEAFF. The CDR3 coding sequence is TGTGCCAGTGGACCTAGGGGACAGGCGAACACTGAAGCTTTCTTT.